The next 12 T cell receptor beta chains were all read from a single sample in a study of regulatory T cells in long-lasting Graves disease. Time point given: newly diagnosed GD, antithyroid drugs for less than 3 months. Generation of the TCR library employed RNA extracted from PBMCs. Construction of TCR beta libraries relied on iRepertoire HTBI primers and on Arm-PCR targeting CDR3 regions. TCRdb re-called the multiplex PCR reads with MiXCR, one entry per CDR3 protein. In the table there are about 310,000 distinct CDR3 sequences, 18% of which are singletons. The material sequenced was peripheral blood mononuclear cells (PBMCs), taken at new diagnosis, from a patient treated with antithyroid drugs. The receptors here all came from a female donor with Graves disease.

This clonotype was counted many times. This sequence joins TRBV12-3 or TRBV12-4 and TRBJ2-5; possibly TRBD1 or TRBD2 for D (5 bases each). CDR3 length equals 12 residues. The V and J ends lost 3 bases and 4 bases respectively, with 6 bases between them. CDR3 amino acids: CASSLRGETQYF. The CDR3 DNA follows: TGTGCCAGCAGTTTGAGGGGAGAGACCCAGTACTTC.

This clonotype was seen many times. This sequence joins TRBV6-1 and TRBJ1-5, with TRBD1 matching over 11 bases. The germline gives CDR1 MNHNS, CDR2 SASEGT. The CDR3 length is 14 residues. Losses at the gene ends were 4 bases for V and 6 bases for J; bases not matched to a gene: 2. The CDR3 loop reads CASSGTGGSQPQHF. CDR3 bases: TGTGCCAGCAGTGGGACAGGGGGCTCTCAGCCCCAGCATTTT.

The V and J genes are TRBV20-1 and TRBJ2-7, with TRBD1 identical over 8 bases. J was trimmed by 4 bases and V by 3 bases; bases with no gene match: 8. This CDR3 has 14 residues. CDR1 and CDR2 from the germline V gene are DFQATT and SNEGSKA (reference sequence). CDR3 amino acids: CSASGDRGTYEQYF. CDR3 nucleotides: TGCAGTGCTAGCGGCGACAGGGGAACTTACGAGCAGTACTTC.

The rearrangement links TRBV2 to TRBJ2-7, with D possibly called TRBD1 or TRBD2 (5 bases each). The J call is in doubt because the DNA end fits TRBJ2-5 better. The CDR3 consists of 15 residues. Per germline, CDR1 SNHLY and CDR2 FYNNEI. The CDR3 DNA reads TGTGCCAGCAGTGACGGGGCTAGCCCTCAAGAGACCCAGTACTTC. The encoded protein is CASSDGASPQETQYF.

The chain couples TRBV11-2 to TRBJ2-5, with 12 bases identical to TRBD1. Germline lookup yields CDR1 SGHAT and CDR2 FQNNGV. V dropped 2 bases and J dropped 5; count of bases not matched to a gene: 9. This CDR3 has 17 residues. The CDR3 bases are TGTGCCAGCAGCTTAATCCCGGGACAGGGGGCGGAGGAGACCCAGTACTTC. Protein product: CASSLIPGQGAEETQYF.

This clonotype has ten or more counts. The chain has TRBV7-9 and TRBJ2-1; 15 bases agree with TRBD2. Per germline, CDR1 SEHNR and CDR2 FQNEAQ (reference sequence). CDR3 size: 19 residues. The V segment lost 4 bases and the J segment 7 bases; nucleotides outside the gene matches: 14. The CDR3 spells CASSSQTGLAGGIGNEQFF. CDR3 nucleotide sequence: TGTGCCAGCAGCTCTCAAACCGGACTAGCGGGAGGGATCGGGAATGAGCAGTTCTTC.

The CDR3, as DNA: TGCGCCAGCAGCACCCAGGGACTAGCGGGGAACACCGGGGAGCTGTTTTTT. Translating gives CASSTQGLAGNTGELFF. This chain joins TRBV5-1 and TRBJ2-2; 12 bases agree with TRBD2. V trimming: 4 bases; J trimming: 1 base; junction bases outside the gene matches: 5. Germline V lookup: CDR1 SGHRS, CDR2 YFSETQ. The CDR3 sequence is 17 residues long. The complete variable domain, with remaining parts taken from reference TRBV5-1 and TRBJ2-2, reads KAGVTQTPRYLIKTRGQQVTLSCSPISGHRSVSWYQQTPGQGLQFLFEYFSETQRNKGNFPGRFSGRQFSNSRSEMNVSTLELGDSALYLCASSTQGLAGNTGELFFGEGSRLTVL.

There are many counts of this clonotype. The chain has TRBV27 and TRBJ2-7; 12 nucleotides line up with TRBD2. In germline, CDR1 is MNHEY, CDR2 SMNVEV (reference sequence). Unmatched junction bases numbered 12, after V lost 7 bases and J lost 2 bases. CDR3 length: 17 amino acids. In DNA, the CDR3 is TGTGCCAGCAAGAGAACAGTCCTAGCGGGGGGGGCCTACGAGCAGTACTTC. Amino acid sequence: CASKRTVLAGGAYEQYF.

This clonotype showed up just a few times. The chain carries TRBV20-1 and TRBJ1-1, with TRBD1 as a possible D gene (5 bases). CDR3 length equals 13 residues. V was clipped by 3 bases and J by 10 bases, with 18 bases between them. In germline, CDR1 is DFQATT, CDR2 SNEGSKA (reference sequence). The CDR3 region is CSASALTGGVAFF. CDR3 bases: TGCAGTGCTAGCGCCCTTACGGGGGGAGTAGCTTTCTTT.

The rearrangement joins TRBV7-9 to TRBJ2-1; 11 bases match TRBD2. The germline CDR1 and CDR2 sequences are SEHNR and FQNEAQ (reference sequence). J gave up 5 bases and V 6 bases, and 6 bases lay outside the gene matches. CDR3 length equals 15 residues. The CDR3 bases are TGTGCCAGCAGTCGTAGCGGGGGGGTTGACAATGAGCAGTTCTTC. The encoded protein is CASSRSGGVDNEQFF.

This clonotype was picked up many times. The chain carries TRBV27 and TRBJ2-3, with TRBD2 identical over 9 bases. The CDR3 spans 14 residues. In germline, CDR1 is MNHEY, CDR2 SMNVEV (reference sequence). V gave up 10 bases and J gave up 1 base; unmatched junction bases: 6. The CDR3 region has the DNA TGTGCCACGGGTGAGCGGGAGGGCACAGATACGCAGTATTTT. Its protein product is CATGEREGTDTQYF.

This clonotype was observed a few times. The V call is TRBV6-1, the J call TRBJ2-1; D might be TRBD2 (6 bases). V lost 6 bases to trimming and J lost 9 bases, with 30 bases between them. The germline CDR1 and CDR2 sequences are MNHNS and SASEGT. The CDR3 has 18 amino acids. CDR3 DNA sequence: TGTGCCAGCAGCTCTAGCCCAATCCGGGGGAGTAGGGGTGGTGAGCAGTTCTTC. This translates into CASSSSPIRGSRGGEQFF.